These 27 T cell receptor beta chains originate from one sample sequenced in a study of cytotoxic CD8 clonotypes in ibrutinib-treated CLL. TCRdb's copy holds only in-frame clones and misses some; the assay was immunoSEQ multiplex PCR. Seen here are some 140,000 clones, 79% observed once, and the top ten hold roughly 13%. The specimen comprised PBMCs, sampled after 12 months of ibrutinib treatment. The receptor set was obtained from a human donor with chronic lymphocytic leukemia.

The V gene is TRBV5-1, the J gene TRBJ2-7; the match to TRBD1 covers 8 bases. V gave up 0 bases and J gave up 4 bases; unmatched junction bases: 12. Germline V gives CDR1 SGHRS, CDR2 YFSETQ. The CDR3 is 17 amino acids. Here the CDR3 reads CASSLEGSRGRVYEQYF. The CDR3 region has the DNA TGCGCCAGCAGCTTGGAGGGTTCCAGGGGGCGCGTTTACGAGCAGTACTTC. Full variable domain (missing parts from reference TRBV5-1 and TRBJ2-7): KAGVTQTPRYLIKTRGQQVTLSCSPISGHRSVSWYQQTPGQGLQFLFEYFSETQRNKGNFPGRFSGRQFSNSRSEMNVSTLELGDSALYLCASSLEGSRGRVYEQYFGPGTRLTVT.

The CDR3: CASSRLAGSTGETQYF. The CDR3 region has the DNA TGTGCCAGCAGCCGGCTAGCGGGGTCGACGGGAGAGACCCAGTACTTC. The chain recombines TRBV11-2 with TRBJ2-5; 9 bases line up with TRBD2. The CDR3 contains 16 residues. The junction had 11 bases not matched to a gene; V was cut back by 5 bases and J by 4 bases. CDR1 SGHAT and CDR2 FQNNGV come from the germline V gene.

This clone appeared a single time. The gene calls are TRBV6-6 and TRBJ2-7; TRBD1 matches 8 bases. The V and J ends lost 6 bases and 0 bases, in that order; junction bases with no gene match: 1. The germline V gene has CDR1 MNHNY and CDR2 SVGAGI (reference sequence). The CDR3 consists of 13 residues. The CDR3 coding sequence is TGTGCCAGCAGCAGGGGGCACTCCTACGAGCAGTACTTC. Translation gives CASSRGHSYEQYF.

This rearrangement joins TRBV5-4 to TRBJ2-1; TRBD2 aligns across 10 bases. Germline trimming cut 0 bases from V and 2 bases from J; bases unmatched to any gene: 8. CDR1 SGHNT and CDR2 YYREEE come from the germline V gene (reference sequence). CDR3 length: 18 residues. The CDR3 DNA sequence: TGTGCCAGCAGCTTGGCCGGGCTAGCGGGAGCGACCTACAATGAGCAGTTCTTC. Its translation is CASSLAGLAGATYNEQFF.

This chain connects TRBV7-9 to TRBJ2-7; D gene ambiguous. Trimming took off 1 base at V and 0 bases at J, with 10 bases between the two ends. The CDR3 loop spans 15 amino acids. CDR1 and CDR2 (germline): SEHNR, FQNEAQ (reference sequence). CDR3 region: CASSLDFRSSYEQYF. The CDR3 DNA reads as TGTGCCAGCAGCTTAGATTTCAGAAGCTCCTACGAGCAGTACTTC.

The chain joins TRBV10-3 to TRBJ2-5, with D perhaps assigned TRBD1 or TRBD2 (5 bases each). The CDR3 extends over 11 amino acids. Trimming cost V 8 bases and J 1 base, with 5 bases left between them. Germline lookup yields CDR1 ENHRY and CDR2 SYGVKD. CDR3 amino acids: CAIGGQETQYF. The CDR3 DNA follows: TGTGCCATCGGGGGCCAAGAGACCCAGTACTTC.

The chain couples TRBV5-6 to TRBJ2-7; D remains unclear. Germline CDR1 and CDR2: SGHDT and YYEEEE. The V and J ends lost 4 bases and 5 bases respectively, with 13 bases between them. The CDR3 has 13 amino acids. The CDR3 protein is CASSRIGHDEQYF. The DNA of the CDR3 is TGTGCCAGCAGCCGCATCGGGCACGACGAGCAGTACTTC.

This chain links TRBV15 with TRBJ2-5; the D is unclear. This CDR3 has 14 amino acids. Per the germline V gene, CDR1 is LNHNV and CDR2 is YYDKDF (reference sequence). V lost 0 bases, J lost 2 bases, and 7 bases lay in between. In nucleotides, the CDR3 is TGTGCCACCAGCAGAGATTACTGGCAAGAGACCCAGTACTTC. As protein: CATSRDYWQETQYF.

This sequence joins TRBV19 and TRBJ2-2; 8 nucleotides agree with TRBD1. This CDR3 is built from 15 residues. V was clipped by 7 bases and J by 6 bases; unmatched bases: 10. Germline CDR1 LNHDA, CDR2 SQIVND (reference sequence). The CDR3 here is CASNPTGEIAGELFF. For the CDR3, the DNA is TGTGCCAGTAACCCGACAGGGGAAATTGCCGGGGAGCTGTTTTTT. The variable domain in full, with the rest retrieved from reference TRBV19 and TRBJ2-2, is DGGITQSPKYLFRKEGQNVTLSCEQNLNHDAMYWYRQDPGQGLRLIYYSQIVNDFQKGDIAEGYSVSREKKESFPLTVTSAQKNPTAFYLCASNPTGEIAGELFFGEGSRLTVL.

The chain uses TRBV18 and TRBJ1-5; D gene unclear. This CDR3 has 12 residues. The germline V and J ends were trimmed by 4 bases and 4 bases, with 5 bases remaining between them. Germline loops: CDR1 KGHSH, CDR2 LQKENI. The CDR3 bases are TGTGCCAGCTCACGCGGGAATCAGCCCCAGCATTTT. It encodes CASSRGNQPQHF.

This clone occurred once. J is TRBJ2-7 and V is TRBV6-6; maybe TRBD1 (6 bases). The CDR3 loop spans 14 amino acids. Deletions cut 10 bases from V and 9 bases from J, with 25 bases between. CDR1 and CDR2 (germline): MNHNY, SVGAGI (reference sequence). The CDR3 loop reads CATQINREGIGQYF. Written as DNA, the CDR3 is TGTGCCACACAAATCAACAGGGAAGGGATTGGGCAGTACTTC.

The chain joins TRBV7-9 to TRBJ1-1, with no clear D. This CDR3 has 17 residues. CDR1 SEHNR and CDR2 FQNEAQ come from the germline V gene (reference sequence). Trimming left V 2 bases short and J 0 bases short, with 16 bases between. CDR3 amino acids: CASSLIGIGQLNTEAFF. The DNA for the CDR3 is TGTGCCAGCAGCTTAATCGGTATTGGGCAGCTGAACACTGAAGCTTTCTTT.

DNA of the CDR3: TGTGCCAGTAGTATAAGGTCTAGCGGGAAGAACGGGGAGCTGTTTTTT. It codes for CASSIRSSGKNGELFF. This chain links TRBV19 with TRBJ2-2; 9 bases align to TRBD2. CDR1 and CDR2 from the germline V gene are LNHDA and SQIVND (reference sequence). CDR3 size: 16 residues. The ends lost 2 bases at V and 7 bases at J; junction bases unmatched: 8.

CDR3: CSVDPRGRNSEQFF. CDR3 coding DNA: TGCAGCGTAGACCCTAGAGGTCGCAATAGCGAGCAGTTCTTC. J is TRBJ2-1 and V is TRBV29-1; no reliable D call. V shed 6 bases and J shed 10 bases, with 22 bases lying between them. The CDR3 is made up of 14 amino acids. Germline CDR1 reads SQVTM; CDR2 reads ANQGSEA.

The chain links TRBV5-1 to TRBJ2-5; no firm D call. Germline V gene data show CDR1 as SGHRS and CDR2 as YFSETQ. V was clipped by 4 bases and J by 1 base, with 11 bases between them. This CDR3 comprises 14 residues. The CDR3 coding sequence is TGCGCCAGCAGCCCTGGTCTAACCCAAGAGACCCAGTACTTC. Amino acids: CASSPGLTQETQYF.

This chain uses TRBV14 with TRBJ1-2; maybe TRBD1 (5 bases). Between the trimmed V and J ends, which lost 1 base and 2 bases, there was a span of 14 bases. CDR1 and CDR2 (germline): SGHDN, FVKESK. The length of the CDR3 is 16 residues. CDR3 in DNA: TGTGCCAGCAGCCAAGGATCGGGACGGACCAACTATGGCTACACCTTC. Protein product: CASSQGSGRTNYGYTF.

The genes are TRBV10-3 and TRBJ2-1; D unclear. V was shortened by 3 bases and J by 10 bases, with 7 bases between the two germline ends. There are 11 residues in the CDR3. Germline-derived CDR1 and CDR2 are ENHRY and SYGVKD. DNA of the CDR3: TGTGCCATCAGTGATACCGGGGAGCAGTTCTTC. This translates into CAISDTGEQFF.

This clone was found a few times. The V and J genes are TRBV7-6 and TRBJ2-7; 11 bases match TRBD2. The V gene's germline CDR1 is SGHVS and CDR2 FNYEAQ. The CDR3 is 15 residues long. V shed 6 bases, J shed 7 bases, and the junction held 11 bases outside the gene matches. The DNA for the CDR3 is TGTGCCAGCAGTCGACATAGCGGGAGGGGGGAAGAGCAGTACTTC. It is translated as CASSRHSGRGEEQYF.

The chain uses TRBV7-6 and TRBJ2-7; 10 positions agree with TRBD2. CDR3 length: 16 amino acids. The trim removed 1 base at V and 4 bases at J, leaving 7 bases unmatched. Germline assignment: CDR1 SGHVS and CDR2 FNYEAQ. Here the CDR3 DNA reads TGTGCCAGCAGCTTAGGCTCTAGCGGGAGTTTATACGAGCAGTACTTC. This translates into CASSLGSSGSLYEQYF.

The J gene is TRBJ2-5, the V gene TRBV4-2; 7 positions match TRBD2. This CDR3 is 17 amino acids long. Germline CDR1 and CDR2: LGHNA and YNFKEQ. V trimming: 2 bases; J trimming: 0 bases; junction bases outside the gene matches: 9. CDR3 sequence (DNA): TGTGCCAGCAGCCAAATTGGAGGGAGGGCGTACCAAGAGACCCAGTACTTC. It translates to CASSQIGGRAYQETQYF.

This chain connects TRBV7-6 to TRBJ2-5, with D perhaps TRBD1 (5 bases). Deletions cut 2 bases from V and 7 bases from J, with 8 bases between. The CDR3 runs 12 residues. Germline values: CDR1 SGHVS, CDR2 FNYEAQ. The CDR3 sequence is CASSLPQGTQYF. DNA for the CDR3: TGTGCCAGCAGCTTACCTCAGGGGACCCAGTACTTC.

This chain links TRBV2 with TRBJ2-3, with a possible D match to TRBD2 (6 bases). CDR3 length: 13 residues. V was shortened by 6 bases and J by 2 bases, with 9 bases between the two germline ends. CDR1 and CDR2 from the germline V gene are SNHLY and FYNNEI. CDR3 DNA: TGTGCCAGCAGGCGGGACTCCACAGATACGCAGTATTTT. Its translation: CASRRDSTDTQYF.

CDR3 protein: CASRNTGGAEAFF. CDR3 DNA: TGTGCCAGCAGGAACACAGGGGGAGCTGAAGCTTTCTTT. V is TRBV6-5 and J is TRBJ1-1, with 8 nucleotides matching TRBD1. CDR1 and CDR2 (germline): MNHEY, SVGAGI. The CDR3 runs to 13 residues. The V and J ends lost 6 bases and 6 bases, in that order; junction bases with no gene match: 6.

The rearrangement uses TRBV7-9 and TRBJ1-2; 10 bases fit TRBD1. Trimming removed 5 bases from V and 8 bases from J; junction bases left unmatched: 14. This CDR3 has 16 amino acids. The germline V gene encodes CDR1 SEHNR and CDR2 FQNEAQ (reference sequence). CDR3 loop: CASSMPRDRGGSGYTF. The CDR3 DNA is TGTGCCAGCAGCATGCCCCGGGACAGGGGTGGGAGCGGCTACACCTTC.

This clone was picked up a small number of times. The genes are TRBV18 and TRBJ2-5; TRBD1 agrees at 8 bases. Trimming at V came to 4 bases and at J to 4 bases, leaving 5 bases not matched to a gene. In germline, CDR1 is KGHSH, CDR2 LQKENI. This CDR3 is 14 amino acids long. The CDR3 nucleotides are TGTGCCAGCTCACAAAGAGACAGGGGAGAGACCCAGTACTTC. Protein sequence: CASSQRDRGETQYF.

This clone was found a few times. V and J are TRBV7-9 and TRBJ2-1; D remains ambiguous. V was cut by 6 bases and J by 8 bases, with 11 bases left in between. The CDR3 totals 12 residues. Per the germline V gene, CDR1 is SEHNR and CDR2 is FQNEAQ (reference sequence). DNA of the CDR3: TGTGCCAGCAGTTCCACATGGGATGAGCAGTTCTTC. It encodes CASSSTWDEQFF.

The V call is TRBV4-3, the J call TRBJ2-5, with TRBD1 as a possible D gene (6 bases). With 0 bases removed from V and 1 base from J, the gap between germline ends came to 9 bases. Germline V gives CDR1 LGHNA, CDR2 YSLEER. This CDR3 is built from 15 residues. DNA for the CDR3: TGCGCCAGCAGCCAAGACAGGGGCTCCCAAGAGACCCAGTACTTC. Its translation: CASSQDRGSQETQYF.